These 20 T cell receptor beta chains share one sample of origin, sequenced in a study of cytomegalovirus exposure and HLA in healthy donors listed by TCRdb under 2017. The library was obtained by the immunoSEQ multiplex PCR assay. For the multiplex PCR, a mixture combining 60 forward primers for TCR Vbeta segments and 13 reverse primers for TCR Jbeta segments was used. TCRdb limited this immuneACCESS table to in-frame rearrangements with V and J called. A share of clones is missing; checked studies link under half to unresolved V genes, and the rest is unexplained. The sample has roughly 93,000 clones on record, around three quarters of them singletons. The leading ten clones occupy 6.5% to 8.5% of the sample. Sequenced sample: PBMCs. The source is a human donor in good health.

The chain carries TRBV6-5 and TRBJ1-3, with 7 nucleotides matching TRBD1. The CDR3 totals 15 residues. V was clipped by 2 bases and J by 0 bases; unmatched bases: 1. Per the germline V gene, CDR1 is MNHEY and CDR2 is SVGAGI. The CDR3 here is CASSYHRGSGNTIYF. The CDR3 region has the DNA TGTGCCAGCAGTTACCACAGGGGCTCTGGAAACACCATATATTTT.

This clone was counted many times. This rearrangement joins TRBV5-6 to TRBJ2-2; D call uncertain. Germline V gene sequence: CDR1 SGHDT, CDR2 YYEEEE. The germline V and J ends were trimmed by 0 bases and 9 bases, with 6 bases remaining between them. CDR3 length equals 12 residues. The chain's CDR3 is CASSLVSRELFF. CDR3 nucleotides: TGTGCCAGCAGCTTGGTTTCTCGGGAGCTGTTTTTT.

The CDR3 DNA sequence: TGTGCCAGCAGCGAGTCGACAGGGGGCTATGGCTACACCTTC. Its protein is CASSESTGGYGYTF. The V gene is TRBV6-5, the J gene TRBJ1-2; 9 bases fit TRBD1. Germline trimming cut 6 bases from V and 4 bases from J; bases unmatched to any gene: 6. Germline-derived CDR1 and CDR2 are MNHEY and SVGAGI. The CDR3 spans 14 residues.

The chain is built from TRBV6-5 and TRBJ2-3; 7 bases align to TRBD2. From germline, CDR1 is MNHEY and CDR2 SVGAGI. V dropped 6 bases and J dropped 5; count of bases not matched to a gene: 5. The CDR3 has 13 amino acids. The CDR3 DNA sequence: TGTGCCAGCAGCTCCACGGGGGGAGATACGCAGTATTTT. Translated: CASSSTGGDTQYF.

V and J are TRBV4-2 and TRBJ1-5, with D unresolved. Trimming took off 4 bases at V and 0 bases at J, with 22 bases between the two ends. CDR3 length: 19 amino acids. Germline V lookup: CDR1 LGHNA, CDR2 YNFKEQ. CDR3 loop: CASSRTRNAADDSNQPQHF. The DNA for the CDR3 is TGTGCCAGCAGCCGAACCAGAAACGCGGCGGATGATAGCAATCAGCCCCAGCATTTT.

On this clone itself: An end of the junction does not agree with germline; a read error may underlie this. Other nucleotide sequences from this sample produce the same CDR3. This chain connects TRBV9 to TRBJ1-1; D unclear. CDR1 is SGDLS, CDR2 YYNGEE, per germline. The length of the CDR3 is 11 residues. The CDR3 spells CASGRNTEAFF. CDR3 nucleotide sequence: TGCGCCAGCGGGAGGAACACTGAAGCTTTCTTT.

The rearrangement uses TRBV19 and TRBJ2-3; D remains ambiguous. The CDR3 totals 15 residues. Trimming pared 1 base from V and 0 bases from J, leaving 8 bases between. Germline V CDR1 and CDR2: LNHDA, SQIVND (reference sequence). The CDR3 DNA reads TGTGCCAGTAGTATAGCGGGTCCCAGCACAGATACGCAGTATTTT. This codes for CASSIAGPSTDTQYF.

This chain links TRBV7-7 with TRBJ2-2; D is undetermined. Trimming cost V 1 base and J 6 bases, with 6 bases left between them. The germline CDR1 and CDR2 sequences are SSHAT and FNYEAQ (reference sequence). The length of the CDR3 is 13 residues. CDR3: CASSLVVAGELFF. CDR3 nucleotides: TGTGCCAGCAGCTTAGTAGTCGCCGGGGAGCTGTTTTTT.

V and J are TRBV30 and TRBJ1-6, with 8 bases lining up with TRBD1. The CDR3 contains 15 residues. Germline CDR1 GTSNPN, CDR2 SVGIG (reference sequence). V shed 2 bases and J 5 bases; nucleotides not matched to a gene: 5. The CDR3 sequence: CAWSRRQGHNSPLHF. The CDR3 nucleotides read TGTGCCTGGAGTCGAAGACAGGGGCATAATTCACCCCTCCACTTT. Full variable domain (rest looked up from reference TRBV30 and TRBJ1-6): SQTIHQWPATLVQPVGSPLSLECTVEGTSNPNLYWYRQAAGRGLQLLFYSVGIGQISSEVPQNLSASRPQDRQFILSSKKLLLSDSGFYLCAWSRRQGHNSPLHFGNGTRLTVT.

The CDR3 coding sequence is TGTGCCAGCAGCTTAGCGGCCAGGGGGCGACTTATGAACACTGAAGCTTTCTTT. Residues: CASSLAARGRLMNTEAFF. This chain connects TRBV7-8 to TRBJ1-1, with 8 bases aligning to TRBD1. V shed 0 bases, J shed 0 bases, and the junction held 9 bases outside the gene matches. The CDR3 totals 18 residues. Germline-derived CDR1 and CDR2 are SGHVS and FQNEAQ.

This chain links TRBV18 with TRBJ2-1; 8 bases align to TRBD1. Losses at the gene ends were 4 bases for V and 1 base for J; bases not matched to a gene: 12. This CDR3 comprises 18 residues. The germline V gene has CDR1 KGHSH and CDR2 LQKENI. The DNA for the CDR3 is TGTGCCAGCTCACTTAGGACAGGGCCCAGTGTTTCCTACAATGAGCAGTTCTTC. This gives the protein CASSLRTGPSVSYNEQFF.

The V and J genes are TRBV19 and TRBJ1-6, with TRBD1 as a possible D gene (6 bases). The CDR3 length is 16 residues. Germline V gene sequence: CDR1 LNHDA, CDR2 SQIVND (reference sequence). Trimming took 4 bases from V and 6 from J, leaving 16 bases between them. CDR3 in amino acids: CASSRETGHLNSPLHF. In DNA form, the CDR3 reads TGTGCCAGTAGTAGAGAGACGGGACACCTTAATTCACCCCTCCACTTT.

The V gene is TRBV7-2, the J gene TRBJ1-5, with D possibly matching TRBD1 (5 bases). The length of the CDR3 is 14 residues. Germline loops: CDR1 SGHTA, CDR2 FQGNSA. Trimming removed 5 bases at V and 3 bases at J, with 11 bases between. CDR3: CASSAREANQPQHF. In DNA form, the CDR3 reads TGTGCCAGCAGCGCCAGGGAGGCCAATCAGCCCCAGCATTTT.

The V call is TRBV6-1, the J call TRBJ2-5, with TRBD1 as a possible D gene (6 bases). The ends were cut back, 5 bases at V and 0 bases at J, with 7 bases in the middle. This CDR3 has 13 residues. Looked up from germline, CDR1 is MNHNS and CDR2 is SASEGT. Here the CDR3 DNA reads TGTGCCAGCAGTACAGGGTACCAAGAGACCCAGTACTTC. Its protein is CASSTGYQETQYF.

The chain has TRBV9 and TRBJ2-2, with TRBD2 matching over 12 bases. The J segment lost 5 bases and the V segment lost 4 bases, leaving 9 bases of the junction unmatched. The length of the CDR3 is 17 residues. The germline V gene has CDR1 SGDLS and CDR2 YYNGEE. CDR3 in DNA: TGTGCCAGCAGCCCAACGTCGACTAGCGGGAGTACCGGGGAGCTGTTTTTT. It encodes CASSPTSTSGSTGELFF.

V usage is TRBV4-1 and J usage is TRBJ1-3; 7 bases map to TRBD1. This CDR3 has 15 amino acids. Germline V lookup: CDR1 MGHRA, CDR2 YSYEKL. V gave up 3 bases and J gave up 3 bases; unmatched junction bases: 5. The CDR3 DNA is TGCGCCAGCAGCCAGGCTGACAGGGATGGAAACACCATATATTTT. This encodes CASSQADRDGNTIYF.

Only one count was recorded for this clone. The chain has TRBV13 and TRBJ1-6; TRBD1 matches at 8 bases. Germline V CDR1 and CDR2: PRHDT, FYEKMQ (reference sequence). With 6 bases clipped from V and 8 bases from J, the junction kept 15 bases outside the gene matches. The CDR3 covers 17 residues. Here the CDR3 DNA reads TGTGCCAGCAGATATAAACTGGACAGGGCGGACCATTCACCCCTCCACTTT. Amino acids: CASRYKLDRADHSPLHF.

This chain links TRBV13 with TRBJ2-1, with 8 nucleotides matching TRBD1. CDR1 and CDR2 (germline): PRHDT, FYEKMQ (reference sequence). CDR3 size: 15 residues. After removal of 4 bases from V and 12 bases from J, the junction contained 14 bases not matched to a gene. The CDR3 spells CASSSRTGKSLGQFF. CDR3 coding DNA: TGTGCCAGCAGCTCACGGACAGGGAAAAGTCTCGGGCAGTTCTTC.

The chain recombines TRBV4-2 with TRBJ1-2; D is possibly TRBD1 (5 bases). Germline CDR1 reads LGHNA; CDR2 reads YNFKEQ. The CDR3 contains 15 residues. V was pared by 5 bases and J by 0 bases, with 13 bases between. The CDR3: CASSVSGGANYGYTF. For the CDR3, the DNA is TGTGCCAGCAGCGTTTCCGGGGGAGCTAACTATGGCTACACCTTC.

This clone was seen a single time. CDR3 amino acids: CAISWDRTGDQPQHF. CDR3 sequence (DNA): TGTGCCATCAGCTGGGACAGGACGGGGGATCAGCCCCAGCATTTT. V usage is TRBV10-3 and J usage is TRBJ1-5; 8 bases are shared with TRBD1. This CDR3 comprises 15 residues. Germline V gene lookup returns CDR1 ENHRY and CDR2 SYGVKD. With 6 bases clipped from V and 5 bases from J, the junction kept 9 bases outside the gene matches.